A single sample gave rise to the 27 T cell receptor beta chains below, sequenced in a study of blood T cells in healthy people across ages. The authors ran a second PCR of about 6 to 11 cycles using a sample-barcoded 5' primer and a J-beta primer mix. Using its own MiXCR run on the 5' RACE reads, TCRdb lists one record per CDR3 protein. The data hold about 780,000 distinct CDR3 sequences, with 55% to 65% observed a single time. Input material: blood. The receptors shown here come from a man aged 25 to 40 in good health.

V usage is TRBV10-3 and J usage is TRBJ2-6; D remains unclear. The V gene's germline CDR1 is ENHRY and CDR2 SYGVKD. Trimming left V 0 bases short and J 0 bases short, with 3 bases between. The CDR3 covers 15 residues. The CDR3 here is CAISESASGANVLTF. As DNA, the CDR3 is TGTGCCATCAGTGAGTCGGCCTCTGGGGCCAACGTCCTGACTTTC.

This clonotype was counted many times. The chain uses TRBV10-3 and TRBJ1-5; 7 positions match TRBD1. V shed 5 bases, J shed 5 bases, and the junction held 6 bases outside the gene matches. The CDR3 contains 14 residues. Per germline, CDR1 ENHRY and CDR2 SYGVKD. CDR3 in DNA: TGTGCCATCAGTATCGACAGGGCAGATCAGCCCCAGCATTTT. Its protein product is CAISIDRADQPQHF.

J is TRBJ1-4 and V is TRBV30; 8 nucleotides align to TRBD1. Germline CDR1 is GTSNPN and CDR2 is SVGIG (reference sequence). The CDR3 has 15 amino acids. V trimming: 1 base; J trimming: 7 bases; junction bases outside the gene matches: 8. In DNA, the CDR3 is TGTGCCTGGAGTGGAGTAGACAGGGGAGTTGAAAAACTGTTTTTT. It translates to CAWSGVDRGVEKLFF.

The chain recombines TRBV7-9 with TRBJ2-1; 9 bases match TRBD2. The length of the CDR3 is 14 residues. Looked up from germline, CDR1 is SEHNR and CDR2 is FQNEAQ (reference sequence). The ends lost 5 bases at V and 9 bases at J; junction bases unmatched: 8. The CDR3 bases are TGTGCCAGCAGCCCGGCGACTAGCGGATCTGAGCAGTTCTTC. Its protein is CASSPATSGSEQFF.

This sequence joins TRBV7-2 and TRBJ2-1; 11 nucleotides match TRBD2. The CDR3 length is 19 residues. From germline, CDR1 is SGHTA and CDR2 FQGNSA. Trimming cost V 3 bases and J 2 bases; bases outside gene matches: 12. CDR3 sequence: CASSFNSIAGGPTYNEQFF. In DNA form, the CDR3 reads TGTGCCAGCAGCTTTAATAGTATAGCGGGGGGGCCAACCTACAATGAGCAGTTCTTC.

The chain couples TRBV3-1 to TRBJ2-5; possible D gene TRBD1, 5 bases. The J call may be wrong; the DNA end is better matched by TRBJ2-7. This CDR3 comprises 12 residues. Per germline, CDR1 LGHDT and CDR2 YNNKEL (reference sequence). The CDR3 DNA follows: TGTGCCAGCAGCAAGCAGGGCGGCGAGCAGTACTTC. Translating gives CASSKQGGEQYF.

Only a few counts were recorded for this clonotype. The V call is TRBV6-6, the J call TRBJ2-7; TRBD2 is a possible D gene (7 bases). In germline, CDR1 is MNHNY, CDR2 SVGAGI (reference sequence). Trimming removed 6 bases at V and 2 bases at J, with 17 bases between. The CDR3 sequence is 15 residues long. The CDR3 region has the DNA TGTGCCAGCAGCCCGTCTATGGGGGGGCCCTACGAGCAGTACTTC. This translates into CASSPSMGGPYEQYF.

The chain combines TRBV6-2 or TRBV6-3 with TRBJ2-7; 9 bases line up with TRBD1. Germline values: CDR1 MNHEY, CDR2 SVGEGT. J gave up 2 bases and V 4 bases, and 3 bases lay outside the gene matches. The CDR3 contains 14 residues. In nucleotides, the CDR3 is TGTGCCAGCAGTTGGGACAGGGAAACCTACGAGCAGTACTTC. This codes for CASSWDRETYEQYF.

The rearrangement joins TRBV6-5 to TRBJ1-2; D is unclear. Germline assignment: CDR1 MNHEY and CDR2 SVGAGI. Deletions cut 0 bases from V and 1 base from J, with 12 bases between. The CDR3 is 16 amino acids. CDR3 in amino acids: CASSYSIKGYNYGYTF. In DNA form, the CDR3 reads TGTGCCAGCAGTTACTCGATAAAGGGATATAACTATGGCTACACCTTC.

The V call is TRBV5-1, the J call TRBJ2-5; 11 nucleotides agree with TRBD2. Trimming cost V 4 bases and J 4 bases; bases outside gene matches: 9. The CDR3 sequence is 16 residues long. The germline V gene has CDR1 SGHRS and CDR2 YFSETQ. CDR3 nucleotides: TGCGCCAGCAGCACCGTACTAGCGGGGGATACAGAGACCCAGTACTTC. Protein product: CASSTVLAGDTETQYF.

V is TRBV6-1 and J is TRBJ1-1; D call uncertain. The germline gives CDR1 MNHNS, CDR2 SASEGT. The V gene lost 6 bases and the J gene lost 2 bases, with 13 bases spanning the gap. The CDR3 runs to 14 residues. DNA of the CDR3: TGTGCCAGCAGCAGAACGCGGGTAAACACTGAAGCTTTCTTT. Amino acid sequence: CASSRTRVNTEAFF.

This clonotype was counted between two and nine times. This sequence joins TRBV6-5 and TRBJ2-1; D is possibly TRBD1 (5 bases). Trimming took 5 bases from V and 6 from J, leaving 14 bases between them. This CDR3 region has 14 residues. The germline V gene encodes CDR1 MNHEY and CDR2 SVGAGI. The CDR3, as DNA: TGTGCCAGCAGTAGGGGAACAGGTGGCAATGAGCAGTTCTTC. Protein sequence: CASSRGTGGNEQFF.

This clonotype was seen only a few times. The CDR3 nucleotides are TGTGCCAGCAGCTTATTCCCCAATCAAGAGACCCAGTACTTC. Its protein product is CASSLFPNQETQYF. The V and J genes are TRBV13 and TRBJ2-5; the D is unclear. Germline values: CDR1 PRHDT, CDR2 FYEKMQ (reference sequence). The CDR3 sequence is 14 residues long. The V end was cut by 2 bases, the J end by 2 bases, with 9 bases between. The full variable domain, with the rest looked up from reference TRBV13 and TRBJ2-5, is AAGVIQSPRHLIKEKRETATLKCYPIPRHDTVYWYQQGPGQDPQFLISFYEKMQSDKGSIPDRFSAQQFSDYHSELNMSSLELGDSALYFCASSLFPNQETQYFGPGTRLLVL.

The chain links TRBV7-2 to TRBJ2-7, with 7 bases lining up with TRBD2. V shed 5 bases and J 5 bases; nucleotides not matched to a gene: 12. The CDR3 has 15 amino acids. Germline values: CDR1 SGHTA, CDR2 FQGNSA. CDR3 sequence (DNA): TGTGCCAGCAGCCTTCCGGGGGGTCGGGCCGACGAGCAGTACTTC. Translation: CASSLPGGRADEQYF.

This chain uses TRBV6-2 or TRBV6-3 with TRBJ2-1, with 7 bases lining up with TRBD2. V was clipped by 4 bases and J by 7 bases; unmatched bases: 16. Germline lookup yields CDR1 MNHEY and CDR2 SVGEGT. There are 17 residues in the CDR3. As DNA, the CDR3 is TGTGCCAGCAGTTTCGTCTCACTAGCGCCCCTTTTAAATGAGCAGTTCTTC. Its protein is CASSFVSLAPLLNEQFF.

This rearrangement joins TRBV7-2 to TRBJ2-5; D is perhaps TRBD1 (5 bases). V was cut by 5 bases and J by 5 bases, with 15 bases left in between. Germline lookup yields CDR1 SGHTA and CDR2 FQGNSA. The CDR3 loop spans 14 amino acids. CDR3 bases: TGTGCCAGCAGCCTTAGCAGGGCCCGGGAGACCCAGTACTTC. Translation: CASSLSRARETQYF.

Note on this clonotype: Mismatch with germline at one junction end may stem from a read error. This chain links TRBV27 with TRBJ2-1; D is unclear. The V gene's germline CDR1 is MNHEY and CDR2 SMNVEV (reference sequence). The CDR3 is made up of 12 amino acids. The CDR3 DNA reads as TGTGCCAGCCGTTTAGGCCCCGTTGAGCAGTTCTTC. Translation gives CASRLGPVEQFF.

The count of this clonotype is one. The chain employs TRBV7-2 and TRBJ2-7; D is uncertain. The tail of the sequence fits TRBJ2-5 better, so the J call may be wrong. The CDR3 sequence is 11 residues long. The germline V gene encodes CDR1 SGHTA and CDR2 FQGNSA. Here the CDR3 reads CASSASGTQYF. The CDR3 DNA is TGTGCCAGCAGCGCAAGTGGGACCCAGTACTTC.

V is TRBV25-1 and J is TRBJ2-1, with D perhaps TRBD1 or TRBD2 (5 bases each). The CDR3 length is 16 residues. Germline CDR1 and CDR2: MGHDK and SYGVNS. V was shortened by 8 bases and J by 12 bases, with 29 bases between the two germline ends. The CDR3 sequence is CASGAASAHSLDGQFF. The DNA of the CDR3 is TGTGCCAGCGGGGCCGCTAGTGCGCATTCACTAGACGGGCAGTTCTTC.

This chain uses TRBV20-1 with TRBJ1-4; no definite D call. This CDR3 region has 16 residues. The ends were cut back, 2 bases at V and 0 bases at J, with 13 bases in the middle. The germline gives CDR1 DFQATT, CDR2 SNEGSKA (reference sequence). CDR3: CSARLPRGTTNEKLFF. The CDR3 DNA is TGCAGTGCTAGACTACCCCGAGGGACAACTAATGAAAAACTGTTTTTT.

The chain employs TRBV6-1 and TRBJ2-1; 8 bases match TRBD1. Germline values: CDR1 MNHNS, CDR2 SASEGT. Germline trimming cut 10 bases from V and 7 bases from J; bases unmatched to any gene: 15. CDR3 length: 15 amino acids. DNA of the CDR3: TGTGCCATCTCTCGACGACAGGGGTTAGGGAATGAGCAGTTCTTC. It is translated as CAISRRQGLGNEQFF.

CDR3 sequence reads: CSSSPRRFSYEQYF. The CDR3, as DNA: TGCAGTTCTTCCCCTCGTCGGTTCTCCTACGAGCAGTACTTC. V is TRBV20-1 and J is TRBJ2-7; no definite D call. The V gene's germline CDR1 is DFQATT and CDR2 SNEGSKA (reference sequence). There are 14 residues in the CDR3. Deletions cut 8 bases from V and 0 bases from J, with 17 bases between.

V gene TRBV30 combines with J gene TRBJ1-5, with 9 positions matching TRBD1. The CDR3 is made up of 14 amino acids. After removal of 3 bases from V and 3 bases from J, the junction contained 3 bases not matched to a gene. Germline V CDR1 and CDR2: GTSNPN, SVGIG (reference sequence). In nucleotides, the CDR3 is TGTGCCTGGAGGAGGACAGGGGACAATCAGCCCCAGCATTTT. It yields the protein CAWRRTGDNQPQHF.

The chain couples TRBV27 to TRBJ1-2, with 10 bases fitting TRBD1. CDR1 and CDR2 (germline): MNHEY, SMNVEV (reference sequence). V dropped 5 bases and J dropped 3; count of bases not matched to a gene: 3. The CDR3 extends over 14 amino acids. CDR3 DNA: TGTGCCAGCAGTGGGACAGGGGACTACTATGGCTACACCTTC. This encodes CASSGTGDYYGYTF.

This clonotype turned up a few times. J is TRBJ2-4 and V is TRBV27; D gene ambiguous. Germline V gene lookup returns CDR1 MNHEY and CDR2 SMNVEV (reference sequence). This CDR3 has 14 amino acids. Trimming took off 4 bases at V and 0 bases at J, with 7 bases between the two ends. The CDR3 loop reads CASSSPIAKNIQYF. CDR3 coding DNA: TGTGCCAGCAGTTCTCCAATAGCCAAAAACATTCAGTACTTC.

V is TRBV7-2 and J is TRBJ2-3, with 9 bases identical to TRBD2. The length of the CDR3 is 17 residues. Germline V gene sequence: CDR1 SGHTA, CDR2 FQGNSA. V was clipped by 6 bases and J by 0 bases; unmatched bases: 10. CDR3 residues: CASSGPLAGRSTDTQYF. CDR3 bases: TGTGCCAGCAGTGGCCCGCTAGCGGGGCGTAGCACAGATACGCAGTATTTT.

There are a few counts of this clonotype. The chain carries TRBV7-2 and TRBJ2-3, with 8 bases identical to TRBD2. This CDR3 has 16 amino acids. V gave up 3 bases and J gave up 3 bases; unmatched junction bases: 8. Looked up from germline, CDR1 is SGHTA and CDR2 is FQGNSA. CDR3 nucleotide sequence: TGTGCCAGCAGCTTTCGGGGGGGGCAAGGAACAGATACGCAGTATTTT. It codes for CASSFRGGQGTDTQYF.